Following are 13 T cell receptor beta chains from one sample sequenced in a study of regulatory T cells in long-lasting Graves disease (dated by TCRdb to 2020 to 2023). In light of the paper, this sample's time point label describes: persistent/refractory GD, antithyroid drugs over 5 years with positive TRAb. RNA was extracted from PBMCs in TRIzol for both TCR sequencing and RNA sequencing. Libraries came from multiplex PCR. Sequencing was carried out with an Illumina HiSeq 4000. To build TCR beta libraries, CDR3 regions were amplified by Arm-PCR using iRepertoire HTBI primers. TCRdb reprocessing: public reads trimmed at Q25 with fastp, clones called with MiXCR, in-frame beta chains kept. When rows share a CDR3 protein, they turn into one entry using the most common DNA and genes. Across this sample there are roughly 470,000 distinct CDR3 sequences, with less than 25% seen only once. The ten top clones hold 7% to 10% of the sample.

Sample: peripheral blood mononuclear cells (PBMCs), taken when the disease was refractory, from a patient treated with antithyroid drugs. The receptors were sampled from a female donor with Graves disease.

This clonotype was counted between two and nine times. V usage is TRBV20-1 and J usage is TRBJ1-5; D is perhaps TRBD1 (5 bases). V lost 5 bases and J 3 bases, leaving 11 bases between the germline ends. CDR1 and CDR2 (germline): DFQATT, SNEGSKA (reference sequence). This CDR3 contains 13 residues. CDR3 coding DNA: TGCAGTGCTGAACTGGACACCAATCAGCCCCAGCATTTT. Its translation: CSAELDTNQPQHF.

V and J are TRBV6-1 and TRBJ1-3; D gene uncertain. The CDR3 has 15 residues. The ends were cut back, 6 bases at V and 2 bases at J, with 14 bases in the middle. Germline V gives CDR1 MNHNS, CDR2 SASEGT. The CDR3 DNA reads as TGTGCCAGCAGATCCCCCGGCGGGCCTGGAAACACCATATATTTT. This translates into CASRSPGGPGNTIYF.

For the CDR3, the DNA is TGTGCCAGTCAACGGGGGAGACTTTCCCGAAACTCTGGGGCCAACGTCCTGACTTTC. It yields the protein CASQRGRLSRNSGANVLTF. The rearrangement joins TRBV19 to TRBJ2-6; a possible D gene is TRBD2 (6 bases). Trimming left V 8 bases short and J 0 bases short, with 23 bases between. The CDR3 contains 19 residues. Germline lookup yields CDR1 LNHDA and CDR2 SQIVND (reference sequence).

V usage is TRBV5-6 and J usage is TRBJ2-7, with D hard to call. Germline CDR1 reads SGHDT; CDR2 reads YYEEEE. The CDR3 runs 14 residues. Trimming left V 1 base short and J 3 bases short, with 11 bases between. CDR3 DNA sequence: TGTGCCAGCAGCTTGAAGACGGTGCTCTACGAGCAGTACTTC. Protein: CASSLKTVLYEQYF.

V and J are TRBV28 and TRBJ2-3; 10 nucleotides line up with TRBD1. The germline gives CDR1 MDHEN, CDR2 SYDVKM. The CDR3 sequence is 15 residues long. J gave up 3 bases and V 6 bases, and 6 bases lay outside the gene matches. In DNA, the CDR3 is TGTGCCAGCAGCACGACAGGGGGCGCTACAGATACGCAGTATTTT. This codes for CASSTTGGATDTQYF. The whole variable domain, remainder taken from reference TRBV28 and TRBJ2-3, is DVKVTQSSRYLVKRTGEKVFLECVQDMDHENMFWYRQDPGLGLRLIYFSYDVKMKEKGDIPEGYSVSREKKERFSLILESASTNQTSMYLCASSTTGGATDTQYFGPGTRLTVL.

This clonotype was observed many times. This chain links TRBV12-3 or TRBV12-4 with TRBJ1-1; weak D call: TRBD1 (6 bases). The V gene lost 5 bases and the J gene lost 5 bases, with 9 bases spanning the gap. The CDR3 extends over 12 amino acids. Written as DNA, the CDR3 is TGTGCCAGCAGTGCCCAGGGGACTGAAGCTTTCTTT. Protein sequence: CASSAQGTEAFF.

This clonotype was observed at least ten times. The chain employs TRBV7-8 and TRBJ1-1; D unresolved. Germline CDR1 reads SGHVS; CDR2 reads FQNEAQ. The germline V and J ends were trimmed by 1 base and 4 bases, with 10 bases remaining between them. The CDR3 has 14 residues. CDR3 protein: CASSLVTWGTEAFF. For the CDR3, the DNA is TGTGCCAGCAGCTTAGTAACGTGGGGCACTGAAGCTTTCTTT.

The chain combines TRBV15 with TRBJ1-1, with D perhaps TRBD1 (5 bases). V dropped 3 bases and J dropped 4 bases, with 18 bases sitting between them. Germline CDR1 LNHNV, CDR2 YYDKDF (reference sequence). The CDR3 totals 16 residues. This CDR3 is CATSRGPGLRPTEAFF. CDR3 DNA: TGTGCCACCAGCAGGGGCCCGGGACTCCGACCCACTGAAGCTTTCTTT.

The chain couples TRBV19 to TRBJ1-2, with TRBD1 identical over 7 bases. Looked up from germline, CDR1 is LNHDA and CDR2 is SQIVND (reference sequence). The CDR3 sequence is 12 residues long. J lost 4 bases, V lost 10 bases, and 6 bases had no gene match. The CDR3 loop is CATGTDLYGYTF. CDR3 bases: TGTGCCACCGGGACAGACCTCTATGGCTACACCTTC.

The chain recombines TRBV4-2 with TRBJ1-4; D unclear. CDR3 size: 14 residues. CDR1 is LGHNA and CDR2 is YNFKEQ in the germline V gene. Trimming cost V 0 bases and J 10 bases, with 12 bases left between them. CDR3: CASSQEAVGGKLFF. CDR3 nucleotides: TGTGCCAGCAGCCAAGAGGCAGTGGGAGGAAAACTGTTTTTT.

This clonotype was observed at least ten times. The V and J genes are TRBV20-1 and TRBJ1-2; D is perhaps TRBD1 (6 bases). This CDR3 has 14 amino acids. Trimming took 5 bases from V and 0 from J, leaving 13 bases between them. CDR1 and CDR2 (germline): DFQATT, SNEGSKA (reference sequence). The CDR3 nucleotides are TGCAGTGCTCCCGGGACATTTCCTAACTATGGCTACACCTTC. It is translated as CSAPGTFPNYGYTF.

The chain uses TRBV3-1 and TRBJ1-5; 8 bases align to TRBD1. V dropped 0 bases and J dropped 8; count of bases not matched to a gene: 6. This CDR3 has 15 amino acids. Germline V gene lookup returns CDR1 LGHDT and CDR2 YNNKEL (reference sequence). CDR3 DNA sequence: TGTGCCAGCAGCCAAGATCTAGGACAGGGAGAGCCCCAGCATTTT. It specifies CASSQDLGQGEPQHF.

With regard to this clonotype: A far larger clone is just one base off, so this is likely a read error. In nucleotides, the CDR3 is TGTGCCAGCAGTTTAGGACAACCCCAAGAGACCCAGTACTTC. As protein: CASSLGQPQETQYF. The rearrangement links TRBV27 to TRBJ2-5, with D maybe TRBD1 (5 bases). CDR3 length equals 14 residues. Per the germline V gene, CDR1 is MNHEY and CDR2 is SMNVEV (reference sequence). Between the trimmed V and J ends, which lost 2 bases and 1 base, there was a span of 8 bases.